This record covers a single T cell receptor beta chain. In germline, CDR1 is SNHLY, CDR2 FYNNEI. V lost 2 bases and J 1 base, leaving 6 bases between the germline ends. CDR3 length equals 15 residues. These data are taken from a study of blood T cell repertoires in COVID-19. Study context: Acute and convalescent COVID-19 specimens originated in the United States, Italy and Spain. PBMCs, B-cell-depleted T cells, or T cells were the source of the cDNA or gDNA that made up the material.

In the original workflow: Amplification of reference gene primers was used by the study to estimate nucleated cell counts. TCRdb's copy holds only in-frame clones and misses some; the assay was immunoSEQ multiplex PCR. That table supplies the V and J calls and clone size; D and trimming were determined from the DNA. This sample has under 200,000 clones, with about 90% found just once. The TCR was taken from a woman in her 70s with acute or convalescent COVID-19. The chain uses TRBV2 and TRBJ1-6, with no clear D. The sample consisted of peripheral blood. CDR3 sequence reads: CASSERESYNSPLHF. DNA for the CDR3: TGTGCCAGCAGTGAACGGGAATCCTATAATTCACCCCTCCACTTT. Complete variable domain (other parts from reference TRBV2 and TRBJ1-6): EPEVTQTPSHQVTQMGQEVILRCVPISNHLYFYWYRQILGQKVEFLVSFYNNEISEKSEIFDDQFSVERPDGSNFTLKIRSTKLEDSAMYFCASSERESYNSPLHFGNGTRLTVT.